This T cell receptor beta chain comes out of a study of blood T cell repertoires in COVID-19. At the level of the study: Material from acute and convalescent COVID-19 was sourced from the United States, Italy and Spain. PBMCs, B-cell-depleted T cells, or T cells were the source of the cDNA or gDNA that made up the material.

Assay: immunoSEQ multiplex PCR; the TCRdb copy retains only in-frame clones and omits some. The data contain about 300,000 clones, about 85% of them singletons. Each participant's cohort was designated according to participant-reported clinical history. Recovery among Cohort 3 donors was established by two negative PCRs, clearance, or symptom resolution. V lost 3 bases to trimming and J lost 4 bases, with 18 bases between them. The length of the CDR3 is 16 residues. The germline V gene has CDR1 LNHDA and CDR2 SQIVND (reference sequence). Sequencing was performed on PBMCs or T cells enriched from blood (not recorded which). The clonotype originates from a woman aged 25 to 39 who had recovered from COVID-19. The rearrangement joins TRBV19 to TRBJ2-5; D may be TRBD1 (5 bases). Here the CDR3 reads CASSIPRGRYPETQYF. The DNA for the CDR3 is TGTGCCAGTAGTATCCCTAGGGGAAGGTATCCAGAGACCCAGTACTTC.